The table lists the clone carrying this TCR beta chain with many counts. What it recognizes is unknown. This specimen belongs to a study of naive and memory T cell subsets. Study-wide points: In naive cells, over 90% of TCR sequences were seen only once. A clonotype means one alpha or beta sequence, not an alpha/beta pair. TCR counts from RNA may reflect activation-linked expression changes.

CDR3 length: 14 amino acids. The V gene's germline CDR1 is SGHRS and CDR2 YFSETQ. V gave up 3 bases and J gave up 2 bases, with 9 bases separating them. The beta constant-region primer was an equimolar mix of two oligonucleotides covering TRBC1 and TRBC2. One entry per CDR3 protein results from TCRdb running MiXCR on the UMI-ligation and nested PCR reads. The table shows around 160,000 distinct CDR3 sequences, with about 18% occurring only once. The TCR originated in a human donor in good health. The source material was naive CD4+ T cells from blood. The rearrangement joins TRBV5-1 to TRBJ2-1; no clear D. The CDR3 DNA reads TGCGCCAGCAGCTCCGGCAGCACCTACAATGAGCAGTTCTTC. Translation gives CASSSGSTYNEQFF. Using reference TRBV5-1 and TRBJ2-1 for the parts outside the CDR3, the full variable domain is KAGVTQTPRYLIKTRGQQVTLSCSPISGHRSVSWYQQTPGQGLQFLFEYFSETQRNKGNFPGRFSGRQFSNSRSEMNVSTLELGDSALYLCASSSGSTYNEQFFGPGTRLTVL.